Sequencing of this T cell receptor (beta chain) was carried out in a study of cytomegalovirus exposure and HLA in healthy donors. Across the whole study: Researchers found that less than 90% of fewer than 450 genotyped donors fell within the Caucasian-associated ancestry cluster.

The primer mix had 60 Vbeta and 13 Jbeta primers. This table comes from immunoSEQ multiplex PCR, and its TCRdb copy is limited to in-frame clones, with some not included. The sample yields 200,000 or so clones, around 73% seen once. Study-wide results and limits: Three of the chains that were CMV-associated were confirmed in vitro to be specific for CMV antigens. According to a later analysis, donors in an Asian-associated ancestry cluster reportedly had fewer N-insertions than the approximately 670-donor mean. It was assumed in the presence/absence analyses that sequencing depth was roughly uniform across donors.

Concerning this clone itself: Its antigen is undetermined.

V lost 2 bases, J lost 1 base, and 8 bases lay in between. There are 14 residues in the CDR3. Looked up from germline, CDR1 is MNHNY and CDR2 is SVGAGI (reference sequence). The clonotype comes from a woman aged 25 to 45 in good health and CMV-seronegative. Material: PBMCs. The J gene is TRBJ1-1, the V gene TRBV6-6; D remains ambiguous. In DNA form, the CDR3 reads TGTGCCAGCAGTTACCCCAACAGGAACACTGAAGCTTTCTTT. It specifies CASSYPNRNTEAFF.